This entry is about one T cell receptor (beta chain). Clones were sequenced by immunoSEQ multiplex PCR, and TCRdb holds only the in-frame ones, with some missing. The table has under 300,000 clones, about nine tenths seen once. The sample comes from a study of blood T cell repertoires in COVID-19. This CDR3 region has 17 residues. Germline V gene sequence: CDR1 LGHNA, CDR2 YSLEER. V lost 0 bases and J lost 2, with 14 bases in between. The sample taken for sequencing was PBMCs or T cells enriched from blood (not recorded which). This TCR came from a woman aged 45-65 years who had recovered from COVID-19. J is TRBJ2-1 and V is TRBV4-3; D might be TRBD2 (5 bases). The CDR3 here is CASSQELDQITYNEQFF. CDR3 coding DNA: TGCGCCAGCAGCCAAGAACTAGATCAAATTACCTACAATGAGCAGTTCTTC.